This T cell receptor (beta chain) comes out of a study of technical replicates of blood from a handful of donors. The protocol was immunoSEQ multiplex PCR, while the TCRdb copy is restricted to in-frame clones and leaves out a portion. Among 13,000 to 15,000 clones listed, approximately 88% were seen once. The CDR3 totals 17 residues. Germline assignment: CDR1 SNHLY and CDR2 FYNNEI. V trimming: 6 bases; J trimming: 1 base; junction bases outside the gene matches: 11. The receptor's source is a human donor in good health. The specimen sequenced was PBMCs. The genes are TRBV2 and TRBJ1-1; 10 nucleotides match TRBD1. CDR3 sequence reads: CASRTGGDNWWNTEAFF. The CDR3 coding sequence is TGTGCCAGCAGGACAGGGGGCGATAATTGGTGGAACACTGAAGCTTTCTTT.